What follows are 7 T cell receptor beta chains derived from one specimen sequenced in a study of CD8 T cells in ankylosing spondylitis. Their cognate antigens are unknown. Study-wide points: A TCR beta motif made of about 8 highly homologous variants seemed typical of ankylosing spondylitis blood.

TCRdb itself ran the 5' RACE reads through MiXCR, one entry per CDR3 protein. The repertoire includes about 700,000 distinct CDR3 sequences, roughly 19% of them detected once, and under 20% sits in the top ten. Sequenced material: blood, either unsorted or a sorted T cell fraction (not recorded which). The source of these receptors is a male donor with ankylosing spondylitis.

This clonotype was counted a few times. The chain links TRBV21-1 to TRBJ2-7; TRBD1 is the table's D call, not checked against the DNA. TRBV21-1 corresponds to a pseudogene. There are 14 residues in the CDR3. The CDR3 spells CASNKPPDTGEQYF. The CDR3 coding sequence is TGTGCCAGCAACAAACCCCCTGACACGGGGGAGCAGTACTTC.

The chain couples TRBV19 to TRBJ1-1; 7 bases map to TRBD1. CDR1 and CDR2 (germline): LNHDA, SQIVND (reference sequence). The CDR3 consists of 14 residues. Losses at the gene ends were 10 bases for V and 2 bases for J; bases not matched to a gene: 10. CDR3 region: CATRRTGANTEAFF. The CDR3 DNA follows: TGTGCCACCAGAAGAACAGGGGCTAACACTGAAGCTTTCTTT.

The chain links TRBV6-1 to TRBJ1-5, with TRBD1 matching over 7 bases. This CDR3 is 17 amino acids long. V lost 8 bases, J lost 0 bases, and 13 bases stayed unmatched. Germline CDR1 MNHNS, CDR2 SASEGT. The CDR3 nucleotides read TGTGCCAGCGGTGCAGCAGGGGGGGGGTATAGCAATCAGCCCCAGCATTTT. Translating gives CASGAAGGGYSNQPQHF.

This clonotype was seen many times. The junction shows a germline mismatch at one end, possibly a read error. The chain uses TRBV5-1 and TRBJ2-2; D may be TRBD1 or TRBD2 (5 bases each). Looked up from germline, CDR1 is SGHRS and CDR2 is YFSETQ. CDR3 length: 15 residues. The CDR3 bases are TGTGCCAGCAGTTCCGGGACGGGTAACACCGGGGAGCTGTTTTTT. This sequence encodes CASSSGTGNTGELFF.

CDR3 nucleotide sequence: TGCAGTGCTAGAAAAGGACAGGGGATTCCCTACGAGCAGTACTTC. Amino acid sequence: CSARKGQGIPYEQYF. The genes are TRBV20-1 and TRBJ2-7, with TRBD1 identical over 9 bases. From germline, CDR1 is DFQATT and CDR2 SNEGSKA (reference sequence). J was trimmed by 2 bases and V by 2 bases; bases with no gene match: 7. The CDR3 totals 15 residues.

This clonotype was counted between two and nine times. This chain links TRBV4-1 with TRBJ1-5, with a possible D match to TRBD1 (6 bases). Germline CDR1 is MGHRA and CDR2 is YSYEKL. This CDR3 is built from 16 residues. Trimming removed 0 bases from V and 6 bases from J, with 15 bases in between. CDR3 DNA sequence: TGCGCCAGCAGCCAAGAGCGGGGGGCCGGACGTCAGCCCCAGCATTTT. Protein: CASSQERGAGRQPQHF.

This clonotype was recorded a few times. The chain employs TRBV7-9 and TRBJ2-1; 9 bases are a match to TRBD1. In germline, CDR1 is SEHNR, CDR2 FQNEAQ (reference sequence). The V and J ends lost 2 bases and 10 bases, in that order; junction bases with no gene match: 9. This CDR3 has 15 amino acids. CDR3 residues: CASSLFRTGVREQFF. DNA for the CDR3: TGTGCCAGCAGCTTATTTAGGACAGGGGTCCGAGAGCAGTTCTTC.